This record concerns one T cell receptor (beta chain) sequence. This clonotype showed up many times. This clone's antigen is unknown. The sample holds no much larger clone one base away, and base qualities are not on file. These data originate in a study of regulatory T cells in long-lasting Graves disease (dated by TCRdb to 2020 to 2023). In terms of the full investigation: Persistent Graves' disease was defined as antithyroid drug treatment for over 5 years with persistently positive TSH receptor autoantibodies. Persistent Graves' disease patients were compared with newly diagnosed Graves' disease patients by peripheral blood TCR sequencing and RNA sequencing. The study was conducted in China and was registered as a clinical trial. A total of around 33 samples underwent TCR sequencing, from around 13 patients with persistent Graves' disease and 20 patients with newly diagnosed Graves' disease. Antithyroid drugs had been taken for about 9.7 years on average by persistent Graves' disease patients in the clinical cohort.

The receptor library was made with multiplex PCR. These reads were obtained on an Illumina HiSeq 4000. To build TCR beta libraries, CDR3 regions were amplified by Arm-PCR using iRepertoire HTBI primers. Before sequencing, the PCR products went through gel purification. Turning to the authors' computational methods: Gene usage analysis of CDR3 amino acid clonotypes used the roughly 60 TRBV and around 14 TRBJ segments found across samples. COPE and FqMerger were used to merge filtered high-quality paired reads into contigs. BLAST was used to align contigs to IMGT TRBV, TRBD and TRBJ reference genes, and CDR3 was defined according to IMGT. Any clonotype with a frequency above 0.1% was classified as a highly expanded clone. Repertoire diversity was measured by Shannon entropy, and V-J evenness by the Gini coefficient. A clonotype found in more than one individual was treated as public. The public reads were reanalyzed by TCRdb: fastp trimming at Q25, MiXCR alignment, in-frame beta chains only. A single entry per CDR3 protein holds the most common genes and DNA from its merged rows. The authors' filters were not applied to this entry. Here the sample has 300,000 or so distinct CDR3 sequences; roughly 21% occur a single time. 29% of the sample goes to the ten largest clones.

Reading the label with the study, this specimen's time point is: persistent/refractory GD, antithyroid drugs over 5 years with positive TRAb. RNA was extracted from PBMCs in TRIzol for both TCR sequencing and RNA sequencing. The diagnosis of Graves' disease followed American Thyroid Association guidelines. The patients came from an endocrinology department in Xi'an, China. Each patient gave approximately 9 milliliters of peripheral blood, collected in an EDTA anticoagulant tube. Ficoll Paque Plus density gradient separation was used to isolate PBMCs, and no further T cell sorting was done. An Agilent 2100 Bioanalyzer and agarose gel were used to check RNA quality, while a NanoDrop 2000 measured RNA concentration. The germline V gene gives CDR1 as SQVTM and CDR2 as ANQGSEA. Between the V and J ends, shortened by 3 bases and 5 bases respectively, the junction contains 13 bases. The CDR3 spans 13 residues, from the cysteine through the phenylalanine. Just the 39-base CDR3 DNA is kept, in frame starting at base 1.

Summary of the overall study and its limitations: The small sample size was acknowledged by the authors as a limitation that may reduce accuracy. More public clonotypes were shared among persistent patients (roughly 2,700) than among newly diagnosed patients (over 900). Persistent disease showed preferential use of TRBV28, TRBJ1-2 and TRBJ2-5, whereas newly diagnosed disease favored TRBV20-1 and TRBJ2-1. Compared with newly diagnosed patients, persistent Graves' disease patients had lower TCR Shannon entropy and fewer highly expanded clones, which suggests clonal expansion. Peripheral blood alone was examined, since thyroid tissue, which constituted the primary lesion, could not be accessed. Sequencing and analysis were restricted to the TCR beta chain.

The sequenced sample was peripheral blood mononuclear cells (PBMCs), obtained when the disease was refractory, from a patient treated with antithyroid drugs. This sequence was found in a female donor with Graves disease. The chain employs TRBV29-1 and TRBJ1-1; the D region possibly corresponds to TRBD1 (6 bases align). CDR3 protein: CSVDRRGGTEAFF. The bases read TGCAGCGTTGACCGCAGGGGAGGGACTGAAGCTTTCTTT.